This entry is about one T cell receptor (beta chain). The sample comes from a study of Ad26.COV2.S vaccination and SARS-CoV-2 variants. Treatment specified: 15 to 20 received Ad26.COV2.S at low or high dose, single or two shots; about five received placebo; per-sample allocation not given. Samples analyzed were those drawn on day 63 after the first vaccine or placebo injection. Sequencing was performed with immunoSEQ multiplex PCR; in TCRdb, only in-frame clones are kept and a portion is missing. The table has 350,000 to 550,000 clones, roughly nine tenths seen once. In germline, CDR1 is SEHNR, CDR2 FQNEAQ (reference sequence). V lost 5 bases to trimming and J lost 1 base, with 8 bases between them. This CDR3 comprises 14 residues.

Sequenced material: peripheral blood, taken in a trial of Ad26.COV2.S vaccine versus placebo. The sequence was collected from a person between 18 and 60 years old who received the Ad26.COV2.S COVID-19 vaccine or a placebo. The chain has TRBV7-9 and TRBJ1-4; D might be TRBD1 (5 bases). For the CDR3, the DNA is TGTGCCAGCAGCCGGGGGGGAACTAATGAAAAACTGTTTTTT. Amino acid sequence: CASSRGGTNEKLFF.